The sequence of this T cell receptor (beta chain) was determined in a study of cytomegalovirus exposure and HLA in healthy donors. The CDR3 runs 13 residues. Germline values: CDR1 SGHTS, CDR2 YDEGEE. Trimming pared 0 bases from V and 8 bases from J, leaving 11 bases between. This PCR relied on a set of 60 Vbeta primers and 13 Jbeta primers. Assay: immunoSEQ multiplex PCR; the TCRdb copy retains only in-frame clones and omits some. The sample includes 110,000 to 150,000 clones, approximately 80% of them seen just once. These donors counted as nominally healthy when sampled, but unrecorded immune exposures were likely.

The TCR was taken from a man aged 40-49 years in good health and CMV-seronegative. This chain uses TRBV5-8 with TRBJ1-2; D remains unclear. The sequencing input was PBMCs. CDR3 in amino acids: CASSLDSRGGYTF. The CDR3 coding sequence is TGTGCCAGCAGCTTGGACAGCCGGGGAGGCTACACCTTC. Filled out from reference TRBV5-8 and TRBJ1-2, the complete variable domain reads EAGVTQSPTHLIKTRGQQATLRCSPISGHTSVYWYQQALGLGLQFLLWYDEGEERNRGNFPPRFSGRQFPNYSSELNVNALELEDSALYLCASSLDSRGGYTFGSGTRLTVV.